This TCR beta chain was sequenced for a study of blood T cell repertoires in COVID-19. Measured with immunoSEQ multiplex PCR; TCRdb has only the in-frame clones, and not every one. This table holds about 89,000 clones, about nine tenths found once. V was pared by 4 bases and J by 1 base, with 13 bases between. Per the germline V gene, CDR1 is KGHDR and CDR2 is SFDVKD. The CDR3 runs to 16 residues. Sequencing was performed on peripheral blood. V and J are TRBV24-1 and TRBJ2-1; D gene uncertain. This clonotype was obtained from a male donor with acute or convalescent COVID-19. CDR3 nucleotides: TGTGCCACCAGTGACCCCGCGGCCAAATCCTACAATGAGCAGTTCTTC. Its translation: CATSDPAAKSYNEQFF.